This T cell receptor (beta chain) was recovered during a study of response to subunit inactivated influenza vaccine. Study-wide findings and caveats: A suggestion made by the authors is that each seasonal influenza vaccination recruits few new T cells.

Trimming removed 0 bases at V and 7 bases at J, with 12 bases between. Germline CDR1 and CDR2: SGHVS and FQNEAQ. This CDR3 spans 14 amino acids. TCRdb reanalysed the RT-PCR reads using MiXCR and keeps one entry per CDR3 protein. The sample includes 600,000 to 700,000 distinct CDR3 sequences, approximately 14% of them seen just once. With regard to this clonotype: What it binds is not known.

This TCR was sampled from a man aged 50 to 60 who received an inactivated influenza vaccine. Here the sequenced sample was PBMCs from blood, taken 14 to 15 days before vaccination. The rearrangement links TRBV7-8 to TRBJ2-5; the D gene is possibly TRBD2 (6 bases). In DNA form, the CDR3 reads TGTGCCAGCAGCTTAGCGGGGGGAGGTGGGACCCAGTACTTC. Translation: CASSLAGGGGTQYF.